This paragraph covers one T cell receptor beta chain sequence. Sequencing used immunoSEQ multiplex PCR; TCRdb keeps in-frame clones, though not all of them. The repertoire consists of some 53,000 clones, with about nine tenths occurring once and the leading ten covering approximately 7%. The data were obtained in a study of PD-1 blockade in classical Hodgkin lymphoma. About the research overall: The nivolumab dose that patients received was 3 mg/kg, given intravenously every 2 weeks.

The CDR3 totals 13 residues. The germline V gene has CDR1 SGHRS and CDR2 YFSETQ. V dropped 0 bases and J dropped 5 bases, with 8 bases sitting between them. Time point defined: cycle 4 day 1 (C4D1), after more than five weeks of nivolumab. Brentuximab vedotin exposure varied, and every patient relapsed after autologous stem cell transplantation. Sequencing was performed on peripheral blood mononuclear cells (PBMCs), taken before the fourth cycle of nivolumab. The source of this sequence is a human donor with classical Hodgkin lymphoma. V usage is TRBV5-1 and J usage is TRBJ1-1, with D unclear. The CDR3 coding sequence is TGCGCCAGCAGCTTGGACCGTGGGACTGAAGCTTTCTTT. Its protein is CASSLDRGTEAFF.